The 5 T cell receptor beta chains in this list originate from one sample, sequenced in a study of blood T cell repertoires in COVID-19. Repertoires were generated with immunoSEQ multiplex PCR, while TCRdb's copy carries only in-frame clones and drops some. The data hold some 120,000 clones, with around four fifths observed a single time. Sequencing input: peripheral blood. These receptors came from a man under 40 with acute or convalescent COVID-19.

The gene calls are TRBV4-2 and TRBJ2-3; 12 bases align to TRBD2. The CDR3 spans 17 residues. J lost 4 bases, V lost 3 bases, and 8 bases had no gene match. The germline V gene encodes CDR1 LGHNA and CDR2 YNFKEQ. The CDR3 bases are TGTGCCAGCAGCCATGATCGGACTAGCGGGATGTCAGATACGCAGTATTTT. Its translation is CASSHDRTSGMSDTQYF.

This clone occurred many times. The chain carries TRBV19 and TRBJ1-2, with D possibly being TRBD1 (6 bases). V gave up 6 bases and J gave up 4 bases, with 15 bases separating them. Germline loops: CDR1 LNHDA, CDR2 SQIVND (reference sequence). CDR3 size: 14 residues. CDR3 sequence: CASSPGRGFYGYTF. The CDR3 region has the DNA TGTGCCAGTAGCCCCGGCAGGGGATTCTATGGCTACACCTTC.

V usage is TRBV7-6 and J usage is TRBJ1-2; the match to TRBD1 covers 9 bases. The V gene's germline CDR1 is SGHVS and CDR2 FNYEAQ. The CDR3 covers 16 residues. V lost 0 bases to trimming and J lost 7 bases; unmatched junction nucleotides: 9. The CDR3: CASSLARGTGTGGYTF. The CDR3, as DNA: TGTGCCAGCAGCTTAGCGAGAGGGACAGGGACCGGTGGCTACACCTTC.

This clone came up a few times. The chain uses TRBV19 and TRBJ1-5, with TRBD1 matching 8 bases. Germline V gene lookup returns CDR1 LNHDA and CDR2 SQIVND (reference sequence). Unmatched junction bases numbered 12, after V lost 1 base and J lost 7 bases. The CDR3 is 17 amino acids. The CDR3 sequence: CASSIVGGQGARQPQHF. The DNA of the CDR3 is TGTGCCAGTAGTATAGTGGGTGGGCAGGGGGCGAGGCAGCCCCAGCATTTT.

This sequence joins TRBV12-2 and TRBJ2-7; TRBD2 is the table's D call, not checked against the DNA. TRBV12-2 is a pseudogene. This CDR3 region has 15 residues. Here the CDR3 reads CASRPLRGGSYEQYV. DNA for the CDR3: TGTGCAAGTCGCCCTTTGCGGGGGGGTTCCTACGAGCAGTACGTC.